This T cell receptor beta chain was captured in a study of cytomegalovirus exposure and HLA in healthy donors. The study's findings and limits: Data from an earlier analysis indicated that most TCR beta V segments were productive either about 87% or about 30% of the time.

On this clone itself: What it recognizes is unknown.

The CDR3 sequence is 17 residues long. Germline-derived CDR1 and CDR2 are SGHVS and FQNEAQ. The junction had 6 bases not matched to a gene; V was cut back by 5 bases and J by 0 bases. Vbeta (60) and Jbeta (13) primers were used in the PCR. Measured with immunoSEQ multiplex PCR; TCRdb has only the in-frame clones, and not every one. Of approximately 100,000 clones detected, roughly 69% appear once; the ten largest clones hold about 2%. V is TRBV7-8 and J is TRBJ2-7, with 14 bases fitting TRBD2. Sequencing was performed on PBMCs. The receptor comes from a human donor in good health. The chain's CDR3 is CASSHGLAGGSSYEQYF. Here the CDR3 DNA reads TGTGCCAGCAGCCATGGACTAGCGGGAGGCAGCTCCTACGAGCAGTACTTC.